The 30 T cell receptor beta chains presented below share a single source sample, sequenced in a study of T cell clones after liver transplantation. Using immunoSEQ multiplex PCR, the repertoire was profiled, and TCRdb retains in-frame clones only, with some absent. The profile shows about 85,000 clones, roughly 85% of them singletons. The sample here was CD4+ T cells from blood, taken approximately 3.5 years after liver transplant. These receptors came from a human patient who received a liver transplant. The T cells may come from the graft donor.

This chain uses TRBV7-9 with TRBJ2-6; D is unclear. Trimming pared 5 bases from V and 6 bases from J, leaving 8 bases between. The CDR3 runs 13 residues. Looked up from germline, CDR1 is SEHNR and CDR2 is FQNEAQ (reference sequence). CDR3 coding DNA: TGTGCCAGCAGCCGAGGCGAGGCCAACGTCCTGACTTTC. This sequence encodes CASSRGEANVLTF.

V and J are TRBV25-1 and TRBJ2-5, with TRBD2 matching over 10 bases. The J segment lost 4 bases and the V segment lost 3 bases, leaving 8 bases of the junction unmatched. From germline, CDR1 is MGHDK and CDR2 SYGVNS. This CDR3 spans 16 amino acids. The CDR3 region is CASSDSSSGRRETQYF. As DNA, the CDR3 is TGTGCCAGCAGTGACTCCTCTAGCGGGAGAAGAGAGACCCAGTACTTC.

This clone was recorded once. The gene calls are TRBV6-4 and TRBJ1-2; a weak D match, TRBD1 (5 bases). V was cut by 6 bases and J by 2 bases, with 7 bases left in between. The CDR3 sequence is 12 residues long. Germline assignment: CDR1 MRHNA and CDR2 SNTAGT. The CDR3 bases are TGTGCCAGCAGCCGGGGCAACTATGGCTACACCTTC. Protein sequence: CASSRGNYGYTF.

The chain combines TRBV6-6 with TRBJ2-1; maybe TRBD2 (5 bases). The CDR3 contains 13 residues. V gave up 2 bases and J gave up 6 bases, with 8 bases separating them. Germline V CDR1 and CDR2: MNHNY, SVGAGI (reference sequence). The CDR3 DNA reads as TGTGCCAGCAGTTACAGCGGCTTCAATGAGCAGTTCTTC. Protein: CASSYSGFNEQFF.

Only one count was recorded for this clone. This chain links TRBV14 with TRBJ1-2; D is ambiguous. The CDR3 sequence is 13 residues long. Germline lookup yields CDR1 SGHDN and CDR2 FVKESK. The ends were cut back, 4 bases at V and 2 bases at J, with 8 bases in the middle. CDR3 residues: CASSLADNYGYTF. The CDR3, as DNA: TGTGCCAGCAGCCTTGCTGACAACTATGGCTACACCTTC. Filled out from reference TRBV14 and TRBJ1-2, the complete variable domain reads EAGVTQFPSHSVIEKGQTVTLRCDPISGHDNLYWYRRVMGKEIKFLLHFVKESKQDESGMPNNRFLAERTGGTYSTLKVQPAELEDSGVYFCASSLADNYGYTFGSGTRLTVV.

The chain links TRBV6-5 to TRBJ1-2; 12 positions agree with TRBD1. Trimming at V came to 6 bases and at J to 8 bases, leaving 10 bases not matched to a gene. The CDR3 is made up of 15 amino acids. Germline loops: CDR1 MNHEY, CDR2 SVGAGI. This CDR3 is CASSAPGQGAGGYTF. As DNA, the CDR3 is TGTGCCAGCAGCGCCCCGGGACAGGGGGCTGGGGGCTACACCTTC.

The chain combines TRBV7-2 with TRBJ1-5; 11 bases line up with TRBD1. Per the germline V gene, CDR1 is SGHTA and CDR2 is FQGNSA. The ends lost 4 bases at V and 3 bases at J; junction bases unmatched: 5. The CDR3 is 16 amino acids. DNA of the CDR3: TGTGCCAGCAGCTCCGCGGACAGGGGGCACAATCAGCCCCAGCATTTT. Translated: CASSSADRGHNQPQHF.

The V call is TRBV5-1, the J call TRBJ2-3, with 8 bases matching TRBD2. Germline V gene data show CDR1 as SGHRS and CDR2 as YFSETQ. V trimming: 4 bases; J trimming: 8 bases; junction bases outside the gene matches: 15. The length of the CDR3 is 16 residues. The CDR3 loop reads CASSPGLADHLATQYF. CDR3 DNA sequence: TGCGCCAGCAGCCCTGGACTAGCAGATCATCTTGCTACGCAGTATTTT. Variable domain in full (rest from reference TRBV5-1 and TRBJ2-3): KAGVTQTPRYLIKTRGQQVTLSCSPISGHRSVSWYQQTPGQGLQFLFEYFSETQRNKGNFPGRFSGRQFSNSRSEMNVSTLELGDSALYLCASSPGLADHLATQYFGPGTRLTVL.

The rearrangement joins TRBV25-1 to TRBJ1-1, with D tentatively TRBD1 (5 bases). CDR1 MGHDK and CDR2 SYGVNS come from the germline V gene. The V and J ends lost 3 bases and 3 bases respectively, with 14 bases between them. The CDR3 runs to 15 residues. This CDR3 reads CASSDRGRPYTEAFF. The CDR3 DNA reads TGTGCCAGCAGTGACCGGGGACGTCCGTACACTGAAGCTTTCTTT. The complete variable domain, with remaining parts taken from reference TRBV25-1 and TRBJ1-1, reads EADIYQTPRYLVIGTGKKITLECSQTMGHDKMYWYQQDPGMELHLIHYSYGVNSTEKGDLSSESTVSRIRTEHFPLTLESARPSHTSQYLCASSDRGRPYTEAFFGQGTRLTVV.

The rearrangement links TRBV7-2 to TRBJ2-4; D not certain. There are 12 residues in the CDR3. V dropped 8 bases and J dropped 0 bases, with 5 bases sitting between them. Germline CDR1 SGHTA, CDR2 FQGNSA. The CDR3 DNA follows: TGTGCCAGCGGGTTAGCCAAAAACATTCAGTACTTC. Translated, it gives CASGLAKNIQYF.

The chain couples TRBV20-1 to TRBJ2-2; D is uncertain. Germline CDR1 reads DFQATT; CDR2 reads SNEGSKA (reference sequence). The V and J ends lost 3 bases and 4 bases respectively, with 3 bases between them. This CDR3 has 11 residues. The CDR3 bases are TGCAGTGCTAGCCGCACCGGGGAGCTGTTTTTT. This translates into CSASRTGELFF.

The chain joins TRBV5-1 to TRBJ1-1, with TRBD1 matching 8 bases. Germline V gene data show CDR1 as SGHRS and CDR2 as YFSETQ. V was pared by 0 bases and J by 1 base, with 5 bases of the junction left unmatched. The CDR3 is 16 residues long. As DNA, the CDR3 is TGCGCCAGCAGCTTGGGGCCGGGGACAGGGAACACTGAAGCTTTCTTT. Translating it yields CASSLGPGTGNTEAFF.

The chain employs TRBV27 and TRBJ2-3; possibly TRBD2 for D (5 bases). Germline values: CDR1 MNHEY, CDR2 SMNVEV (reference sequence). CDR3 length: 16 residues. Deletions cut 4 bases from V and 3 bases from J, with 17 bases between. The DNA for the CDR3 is TGTGCCAGCAGTTCCAATTCGATCCCGGGGACAGATACGCAGTATTTT. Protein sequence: CASSSNSIPGTDTQYF.

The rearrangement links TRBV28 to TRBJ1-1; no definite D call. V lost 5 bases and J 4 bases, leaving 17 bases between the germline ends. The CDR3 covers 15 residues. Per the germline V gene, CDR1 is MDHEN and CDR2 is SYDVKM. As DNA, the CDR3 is TGTGCCAGCAGTCGCTGGTCTGGGAGATCCACTGAAGCTTTCTTT. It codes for CASSRWSGRSTEAFF.

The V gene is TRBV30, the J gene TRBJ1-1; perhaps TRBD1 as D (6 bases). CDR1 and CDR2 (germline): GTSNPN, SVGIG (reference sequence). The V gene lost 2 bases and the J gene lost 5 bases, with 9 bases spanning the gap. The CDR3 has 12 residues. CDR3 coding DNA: TGTGCCTGGAGTACAGGGTTTACTGAAGCTTTCTTT. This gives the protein CAWSTGFTEAFF. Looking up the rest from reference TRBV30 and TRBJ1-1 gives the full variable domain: SQTIHQWPATLVQPVGSPLSLECTVEGTSNPNLYWYRQAAGRGLQLLFYSVGIGQISSEVPQNLSASRPQDRQFILSSKKLLLSDSGFYLCAWSTGFTEAFFGQGTRLTVV.

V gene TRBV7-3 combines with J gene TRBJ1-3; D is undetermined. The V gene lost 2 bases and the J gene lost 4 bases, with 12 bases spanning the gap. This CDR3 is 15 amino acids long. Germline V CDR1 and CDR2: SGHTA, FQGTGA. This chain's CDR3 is CASSLSHGGGNTIYF. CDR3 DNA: TGTGCCAGCAGCTTATCCCACGGTGGGGGAAACACCATATATTTT.

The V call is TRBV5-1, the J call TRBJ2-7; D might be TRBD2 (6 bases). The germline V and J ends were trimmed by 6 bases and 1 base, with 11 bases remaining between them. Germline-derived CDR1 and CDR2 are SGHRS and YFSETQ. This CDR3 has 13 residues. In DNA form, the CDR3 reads TGCGCCAGCACCAGGGACTTATCCTACGAGCAGTACTTC. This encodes CASTRDLSYEQYF.

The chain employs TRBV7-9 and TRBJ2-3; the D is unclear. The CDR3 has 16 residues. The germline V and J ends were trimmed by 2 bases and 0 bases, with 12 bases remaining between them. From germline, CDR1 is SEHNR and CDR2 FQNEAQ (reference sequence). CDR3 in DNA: TGTGCCAGCAGCTTAAGAGTAACCGGGAGCACAGATACGCAGTATTTT. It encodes CASSLRVTGSTDTQYF.

The CDR3 coding sequence is TGTGCCAGCTCGCCTCTAGCCTACGAGCAGTACTTC. This sequence encodes CASSPLAYEQYF. The J gene is TRBJ2-7, the V gene TRBV18; D remains ambiguous. V was clipped by 6 bases and J by 2 bases, with 8 bases between them. The V gene's germline CDR1 is KGHSH and CDR2 LQKENI. This CDR3 spans 12 amino acids.

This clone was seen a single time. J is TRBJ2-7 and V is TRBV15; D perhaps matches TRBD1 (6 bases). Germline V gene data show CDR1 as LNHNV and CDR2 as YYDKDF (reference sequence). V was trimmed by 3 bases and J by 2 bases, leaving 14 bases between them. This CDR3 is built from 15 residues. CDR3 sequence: CATSRLPGHPYEQYF. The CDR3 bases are TGTGCCACCAGCAGGCTACCGGGACACCCCTACGAGCAGTACTTC.

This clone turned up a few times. The DNA of the CDR3 is TGTGCCAGCAGTACCCGGGACAGGGGCCCAAATCCTGGGGCCAACGTCCTGACTTTC. Its protein product is CASSTRDRGPNPGANVLTF. V usage is TRBV9 and J usage is TRBJ2-6; TRBD1 aligns across 10 bases. Germline-derived CDR1 and CDR2 are SGDLS and YYNGEE. The length of the CDR3 is 19 residues. J gave up 2 bases and V 5 bases, and 13 bases lay outside the gene matches.

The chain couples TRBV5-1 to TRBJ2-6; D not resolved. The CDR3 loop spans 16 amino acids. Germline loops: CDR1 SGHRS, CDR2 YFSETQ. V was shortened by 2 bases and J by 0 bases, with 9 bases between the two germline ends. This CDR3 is CASSFIAASGANVLTF. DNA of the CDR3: TGCGCCAGCAGCTTTATAGCCGCCTCTGGGGCCAACGTCCTGACTTTC.

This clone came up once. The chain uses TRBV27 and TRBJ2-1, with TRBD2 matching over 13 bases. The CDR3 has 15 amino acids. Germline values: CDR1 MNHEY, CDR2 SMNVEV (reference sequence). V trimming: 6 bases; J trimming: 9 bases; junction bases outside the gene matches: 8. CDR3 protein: CASSIGLAGALEQFF. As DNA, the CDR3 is TGTGCCAGCAGCATCGGACTAGCGGGAGCTCTTGAGCAGTTCTTC.

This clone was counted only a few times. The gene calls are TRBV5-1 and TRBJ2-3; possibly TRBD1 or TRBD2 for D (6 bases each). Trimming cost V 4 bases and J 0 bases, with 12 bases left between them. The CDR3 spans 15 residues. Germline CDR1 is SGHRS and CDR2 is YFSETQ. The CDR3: CASSNQGRSTDTQYF. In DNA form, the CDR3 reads TGCGCCAGCAGCAACCAGGGGAGGAGCACAGATACGCAGTATTTT.

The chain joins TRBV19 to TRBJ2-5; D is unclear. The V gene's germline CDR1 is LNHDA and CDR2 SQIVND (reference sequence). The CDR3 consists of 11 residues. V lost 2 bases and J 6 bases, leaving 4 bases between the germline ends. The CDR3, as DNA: TGTGCCAGTAGTATACGGCAGACCCAGTACTTC. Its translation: CASSIRQTQYF.

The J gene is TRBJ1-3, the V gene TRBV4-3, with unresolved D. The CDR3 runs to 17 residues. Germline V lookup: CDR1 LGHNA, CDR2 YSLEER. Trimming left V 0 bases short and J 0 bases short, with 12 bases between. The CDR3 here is CASSQDVGGLSGNTIYF. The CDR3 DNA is TGCGCCAGCAGCCAAGATGTGGGAGGTCTCTCTGGAAACACCATATATTTT.

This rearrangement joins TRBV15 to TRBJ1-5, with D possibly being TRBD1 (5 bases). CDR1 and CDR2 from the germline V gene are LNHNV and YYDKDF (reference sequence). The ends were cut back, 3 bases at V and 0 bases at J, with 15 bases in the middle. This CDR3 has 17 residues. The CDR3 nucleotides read TGTGCCACCAGCAGTATTTGGGGGAGTTATAGCAATCAGCCCCAGCATTTT. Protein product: CATSSIWGSYSNQPQHF. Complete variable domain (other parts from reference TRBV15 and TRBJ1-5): DAMVIQNPRYQVTQFGKPVTLSCSQTLNHNVMYWYQQKSSQAPKLLFHYYDKDFNNEADTPDNFQSRRPNTSFCFLDIRSPGLGDTAMYLCATSSIWGSYSNQPQHFGDGTRLSIL.

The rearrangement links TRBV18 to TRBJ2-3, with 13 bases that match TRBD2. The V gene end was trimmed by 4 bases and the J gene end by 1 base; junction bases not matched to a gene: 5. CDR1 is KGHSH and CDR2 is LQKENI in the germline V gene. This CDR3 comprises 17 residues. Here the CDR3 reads CASSLRTSGSGTDTQYF. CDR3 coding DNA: TGTGCCAGCTCACTTAGGACTAGCGGGAGTGGCACAGATACGCAGTATTTT. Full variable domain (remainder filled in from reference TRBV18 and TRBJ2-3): NAGVMQNPRHLVRRRGQEARLRCSPMKGHSHVYWYRQLPEEGLKFMVYLQKENIIDESGMPKERFSAEFPKEGPSILRIQQVVRGDSAAYFCASSLRTSGSGTDTQYFGPGTRLTVL.

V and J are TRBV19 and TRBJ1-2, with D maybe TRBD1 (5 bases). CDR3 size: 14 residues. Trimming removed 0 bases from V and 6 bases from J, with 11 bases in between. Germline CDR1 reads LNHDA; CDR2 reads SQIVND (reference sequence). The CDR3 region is CASSIDRVWNGYTF. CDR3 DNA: TGTGCCAGTAGTATAGACAGGGTGTGGAATGGCTACACCTTC.

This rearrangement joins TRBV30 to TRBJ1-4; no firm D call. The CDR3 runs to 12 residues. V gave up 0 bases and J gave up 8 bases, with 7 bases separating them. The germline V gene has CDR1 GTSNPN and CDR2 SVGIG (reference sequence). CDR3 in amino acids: CAWSVTYEKLFF. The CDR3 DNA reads TGTGCCTGGAGTGTAACCTACGAAAAACTGTTTTTT. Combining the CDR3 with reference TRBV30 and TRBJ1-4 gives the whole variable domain SQTIHQWPATLVQPVGSPLSLECTVEGTSNPNLYWYRQAAGRGLQLLFYSVGIGQISSEVPQNLSASRPQDRQFILSSKKLLLSDSGFYLCAWSVTYEKLFFGSGTQLSVL.